Listed here are 17 T cell receptor beta chains from one sample, sequenced in a study of HIV-infected children after antiretroviral therapy interruption. The TCR library was built from RNA with a 3' RACE protocol and unique molecular identifiers. MiXCR, applied by TCRdb to the 3' RACE reads, yields one record per CDR3 protein. The table records around 47,000 distinct CDR3 sequences, roughly 4.5% of them present only once. Treatment in this sample: PENTA 11 planned treatment interruption arm or continuous ART arm. Specimen: CD45RA+ CD4+ T cells from PBMCs, pooled from several time points, collected from a donor given antiretroviral therapy, either interrupted or continuous. Subset denoted: naive CD4+ CD45RA+ CD45RO- T cells. The origin of the receptors is a pool of human donors with HIV.

This clonotype was seen repeatedly, ten times or more. This chain uses TRBV20-1 with TRBJ2-7, with D maybe TRBD2 (6 bases). Germline assignment: CDR1 DFQATT and CDR2 SNEGSKA (reference sequence). This CDR3 comprises 12 residues. The V end was cut by 3 bases, the J end by 7 bases, with 13 bases between. Written as DNA, the CDR3 is TGCAGTGCTAGCCGTCCTGGGGGGGAGCAGTACTTC. It encodes CSASRPGGEQYF.

This clonotype came up many times. The J gene is TRBJ2-7, the V gene TRBV20-1; 7 bases match TRBD2. The CDR3 consists of 13 residues. V was pared by 2 bases and J by 0 bases, with 1 base of the junction left unmatched. CDR1 is DFQATT and CDR2 is SNEGSKA in the germline V gene (reference sequence). The CDR3 reads CSARLAASYEQYF. DNA of the CDR3: TGCAGTGCTAGACTAGCGGCCTCCTACGAGCAGTACTTC.

Many counts were recorded for this clonotype. The chain recombines TRBV7-9 with TRBJ1-2; the D is unclear. Germline V gene data show CDR1 as SEHNR and CDR2 as FQNEAQ (reference sequence). V lost 3 bases to trimming and J lost 6 bases, with 11 bases between them. CDR3 length: 13 residues. CDR3 region: CASSFVAADGYTF. The DNA of the CDR3 is TGTGCCAGCAGCTTCGTAGCGGCTGATGGCTACACCTTC.

This clonotype was seen at least ten times. The genes are TRBV4-1 and TRBJ1-1; D unclear. The CDR3 is 14 amino acids. Germline values: CDR1 MGHRA, CDR2 YSYEKL. Deletions cut 4 bases from V and 8 bases from J, with 17 bases between. CDR3 in DNA: TGCGCCAGCAGCCTTCAATGGGAAGCGGGCGAAGCTTTCTTT. It specifies CASSLQWEAGEAFF.

This clonotype was picked up many times. This chain connects TRBV10-3 to TRBJ2-1; 14 bases are a match to TRBD2. This CDR3 has 18 residues. The germline V gene encodes CDR1 ENHRY and CDR2 SYGVKD. With 6 bases clipped from V and 0 bases from J, the junction kept 7 bases outside the gene matches. Here the CDR3 reads CAISSGLAGGRSYNEQFF. The CDR3 DNA follows: TGTGCCATCAGCTCCGGACTAGCGGGGGGCCGCTCCTACAATGAGCAGTTCTTC.

Concerning this clonotype itself: A read error may account for a junction end that differs from germline. The CDR3 DNA reads TGTGCCAGCAGCTACTTGTCTGAGCAGTTCTTC. This encodes CASSYLSEQFF. The V call is TRBV6-2 or TRBV6-3, the J call TRBJ2-1; D is unclear. The CDR3 is 11 residues long. Germline V CDR1 and CDR2: MNHEY, SVGEGT.

The genes are TRBV20-1 and TRBJ2-7; D is ambiguous. The CDR3 loop spans 11 amino acids. The V gene lost 5 bases and the J gene lost 3 bases, with 8 bases spanning the gap. Looked up from germline, CDR1 is DFQATT and CDR2 is SNEGSKA (reference sequence). CDR3 amino acids: CSAQDRYEQYF. The CDR3 nucleotides are TGCAGTGCTCAGGACCGCTACGAGCAGTACTTC.

The chain couples TRBV5-1 to TRBJ2-6; D gene uncertain. The CDR3 is made up of 16 amino acids. Trimming pared 0 bases from V and 0 bases from J, leaving 7 bases between. The germline V gene has CDR1 SGHRS and CDR2 YFSETQ. CDR3 DNA: TGCGCCAGCAGCTTGGAGAGGAGCTCTGGGGCCAACGTCCTGACTTTC. Its protein is CASSLERSSGANVLTF. The full variable domain, completed using reference TRBV5-1 and TRBJ2-6, is KAGVTQTPRYLIKTRGQQVTLSCSPISGHRSVSWYQQTPGQGLQFLFEYFSETQRNKGNFPGRFSGRQFSNSRSEMNVSTLELGDSALYLCASSLERSSGANVLTFGAGSRLTVL.

This clonotype was observed at least ten times. The CDR3, as DNA: TGTGCCAGCAGCCAAGTCGGGACTTACTACGAGCAGTACTTC. Translating gives CASSQVGTYYEQYF. The chain uses TRBV3-1 and TRBJ2-7; a weak D match, TRBD2 (6 bases). Germline V CDR1 and CDR2: LGHDT, YNNKEL (reference sequence). V was cut by 1 base and J by 3 bases, with 10 bases left in between. This CDR3 contains 14 residues.

This clonotype was recorded a few times. V and J are TRBV3-1 and TRBJ2-4; the D is unclear. The V gene lost 2 bases and the J gene lost 8 bases, with 4 bases spanning the gap. The CDR3 is 11 residues long. CDR1 LGHDT and CDR2 YNNKEL come from the germline V gene (reference sequence). The CDR3 region has the DNA TGTGCCAGCAGCCAAACAGACATTCAGTACTTC. It codes for CASSQTDIQYF.

The V call is TRBV11-2, the J call TRBJ2-5; 10 nucleotides agree with TRBD2. Trimming cost V 4 bases and J 2 bases; bases outside gene matches: 7. Germline values: CDR1 SGHAT, CDR2 FQNNGV. The CDR3 spans 16 residues. The CDR3 sequence is CASSSISGGTQETQYF. The CDR3 DNA sequence: TGTGCCAGCAGCTCCATTAGCGGGGGGACACAAGAGACCCAGTACTTC. The whole variable domain, remainder taken from reference TRBV11-2 and TRBJ2-5, is EAGVAQSPRYKIIEKRQSVAFWCNPISGHATLYWYQQILGQGPKLLIQFQNNGVVDDSQLPKDRFSAERLKGVDSTLKIQPAKLEDSAVYLCASSSISGGTQETQYFGPGTRLLVL.

This clonotype was picked up many times. V gene TRBV12-3 or TRBV12-4 combines with J gene TRBJ1-5, with D maybe TRBD1 (5 bases). V shed 3 bases and J shed 7 bases, with 10 bases lying between them. This CDR3 is 13 amino acids long. CDR3 sequence: CASSFAGDQPQHF. CDR3 nucleotide sequence: TGTGCCAGCAGTTTCGCCGGGGACCAGCCCCAGCATTTT.

The rearrangement uses TRBV29-1 and TRBJ1-1; 7 bases fit TRBD1. V shed 6 bases and J 7 bases; nucleotides not matched to a gene: 5. The CDR3 covers 11 residues. Germline values: CDR1 SQVTM, CDR2 ANQGSEA. The CDR3 DNA is TGCAGCGTCGCTTGGGACAGTGAAGCTTTCTTT. Residues: CSVAWDSEAFF.

The chain couples TRBV7-2 to TRBJ1-1, with D maybe TRBD1 (6 bases). The V end lost 3 bases, the J end lost 3 bases, and 11 bases lay between the germline ends. Germline V gene lookup returns CDR1 SGHTA and CDR2 FQGNSA. The CDR3 has 14 amino acids. CDR3 residues: CASSFGQYYTEAFF. The CDR3 DNA reads as TGTGCCAGCAGCTTTGGACAGTATTACACTGAAGCTTTCTTT.

This clonotype was seen more than once but under ten times. As DNA, the CDR3 is TGTGCCTGGGGCCGAGAGGTGGACATTCAGTACTTC. Translation: CAWGREVDIQYF. This sequence joins TRBV30 and TRBJ2-4; D is unclear. The CDR3 covers 12 residues. V was shortened by 5 bases and J by 8 bases, with 13 bases between the two germline ends. The germline V gene encodes CDR1 GTSNPN and CDR2 SVGIG (reference sequence).

This clonotype has at least ten counts. V gene TRBV29-1 combines with J gene TRBJ1-2; 9 bases line up with TRBD1. V gave up 6 bases and J gave up 3 bases; unmatched junction bases: 5. The germline CDR1 and CDR2 sequences are SQVTM and ANQGSEA. There are 13 residues in the CDR3. In nucleotides, the CDR3 is TGCAGCGTCCGGGACAGGGTTGACTATGGCTACACCTTC. Translating it yields CSVRDRVDYGYTF.

At least ten counts were recorded for this clonotype. This chain connects TRBV30 to TRBJ2-2, with 12 bases identical to TRBD1. The J segment lost 6 bases and the V segment lost 2 bases, leaving 4 bases of the junction unmatched. This CDR3 has 15 amino acids. The germline V gene encodes CDR1 GTSNPN and CDR2 SVGIG (reference sequence). The CDR3 DNA is TGTGCCTGGAGTAGGGGACAGGGGGCCCCCGGGGAGCTGTTTTTT. Translating it yields CAWSRGQGAPGELFF.